The 6 T cell receptor beta chains below were found in one sample sequenced in a study of blood T cells in healthy people across ages. For the second PCR, which ran for about 6 to 11 cycles, a sample-barcoded 5' primer and a J-beta primer mix were used. TCRdb passed the 5' RACE reads through MiXCR, listing each CDR3 protein once. Among about 760,000 distinct CDR3 sequences listed, roughly 50% were seen once. The source material was blood. The receptors were gathered from a middle-aged man in good health.

This clonotype was picked up a small number of times. The V and J genes are TRBV7-9 and TRBJ2-4, with D perhaps matching TRBD1 or TRBD2 (5 bases each). CDR1 and CDR2 (germline): SEHNR, FQNEAQ (reference sequence). The CDR3 totals 14 residues. Between the trimmed V and J ends, which lost 6 bases and 6 bases, there was a span of 15 bases. This CDR3 is CASRMGGDGNIQYF. DNA for the CDR3: TGTGCCAGCAGGATGGGTGGGGACGGAAACATTCAGTACTTC.

The chain couples TRBV3-1 to TRBJ2-1; tentative D call: TRBD2 (6 bases). CDR1 is LGHDT and CDR2 is YNNKEL in the germline V gene (reference sequence). V shed 6 bases and J shed 8 bases, with 20 bases lying between them. The CDR3 is made up of 15 amino acids. Here the CDR3 reads CASRPRFRGWDEQFF. CDR3 nucleotide sequence: TGTGCCAGCAGACCAAGATTCCGGGGGTGGGATGAGCAGTTCTTC.

This chain joins TRBV28 and TRBJ2-5; D is undetermined. Between the trimmed V and J ends, which lost 2 bases and 1 base, there was a span of 8 bases. The V gene's germline CDR1 is MDHEN and CDR2 SYDVKM. The CDR3 has 14 amino acids. CDR3 nucleotides: TGTGCCAGCAGTTTAGTACAGATCCAAGAGACCCAGTACTTC. Protein: CASSLVQIQETQYF.

The rearrangement links TRBV6-5 to TRBJ2-7; 7 nucleotides align to TRBD1. The CDR3 sequence is 15 residues long. Looked up from germline, CDR1 is MNHEY and CDR2 is SVGAGI. Trimming removed 4 bases from V and 0 bases from J; junction bases left unmatched: 6. This CDR3 is CASSFWDSSSYEQYF. DNA for the CDR3: TGTGCCAGCAGTTTTTGGGACAGTAGCTCCTACGAGCAGTACTTC.

V usage is TRBV27 and J usage is TRBJ2-5, with 10 positions matching TRBD1. The assigned J gene may be wrong: the sequence end matches TRBJ2-7 better. Germline V gene sequence: CDR1 MNHEY, CDR2 SMNVEV (reference sequence). The CDR3 consists of 13 residues. The CDR3 region has the DNA TGTGCCAGCATTCGGACAGGGGGACGCGAGCAGTACTTC. Translating it yields CASIRTGGREQYF.

As for this clonotype: An end of the junction does not agree with germline; a read error may underlie this. The chain combines TRBV7-9 with TRBJ2-1; 11 bases are shared with TRBD2. Germline V lookup: CDR1 SEHNR, CDR2 FQNEAQ (reference sequence). The CDR3 runs 18 residues. The CDR3 here is CASSFPWASGGPYSEQFF. CDR3 nucleotide sequence: TGTGCCAGCAGCTTCCCTTGGGCTAGCGGGGGGCCGTACAGTGAGCAGTTCTTC.